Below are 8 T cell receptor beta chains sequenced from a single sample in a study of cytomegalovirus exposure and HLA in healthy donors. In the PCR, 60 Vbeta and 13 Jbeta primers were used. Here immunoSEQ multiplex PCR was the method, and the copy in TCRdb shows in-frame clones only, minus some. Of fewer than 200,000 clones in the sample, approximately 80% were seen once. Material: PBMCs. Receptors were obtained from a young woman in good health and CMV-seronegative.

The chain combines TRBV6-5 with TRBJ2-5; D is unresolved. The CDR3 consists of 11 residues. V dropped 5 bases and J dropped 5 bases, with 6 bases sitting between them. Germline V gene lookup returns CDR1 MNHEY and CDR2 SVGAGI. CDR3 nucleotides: TGTGCCAGCAGTAACCGGGAGACCCAGTACTTC. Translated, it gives CASSNRETQYF.

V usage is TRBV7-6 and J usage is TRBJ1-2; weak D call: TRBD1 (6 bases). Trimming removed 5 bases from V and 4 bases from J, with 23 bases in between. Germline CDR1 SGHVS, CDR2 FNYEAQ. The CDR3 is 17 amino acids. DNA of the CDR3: TGTGCCAGCAGCCGACTCCGGGACATCCTTCAAGGCTATGGCTACACCTTC. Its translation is CASSRLRDILQGYGYTF.

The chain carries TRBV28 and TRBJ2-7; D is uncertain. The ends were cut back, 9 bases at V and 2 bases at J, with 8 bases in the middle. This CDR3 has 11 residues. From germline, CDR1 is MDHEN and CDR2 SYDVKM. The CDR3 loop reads CASYSPYEQYF. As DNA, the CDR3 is TGTGCCAGTTACTCCCCCTACGAGCAGTACTTC.

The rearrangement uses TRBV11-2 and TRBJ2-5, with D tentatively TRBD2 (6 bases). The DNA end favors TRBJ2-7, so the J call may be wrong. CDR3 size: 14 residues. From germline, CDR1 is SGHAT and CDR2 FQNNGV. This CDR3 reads CASSPPSDHYEQYF. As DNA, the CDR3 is TGTGCCAGCAGCCCTCCTAGCGACCATTACGAGCAGTACTTC.

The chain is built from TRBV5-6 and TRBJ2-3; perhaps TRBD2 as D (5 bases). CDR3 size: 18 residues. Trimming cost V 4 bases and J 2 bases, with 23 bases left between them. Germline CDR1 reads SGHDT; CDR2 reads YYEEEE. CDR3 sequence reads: CASSPARTGSTSTDTQYF. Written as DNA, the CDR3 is TGTGCCAGCAGCCCGGCCCGGACGGGGTCAACCTCCACAGATACGCAGTATTTT.

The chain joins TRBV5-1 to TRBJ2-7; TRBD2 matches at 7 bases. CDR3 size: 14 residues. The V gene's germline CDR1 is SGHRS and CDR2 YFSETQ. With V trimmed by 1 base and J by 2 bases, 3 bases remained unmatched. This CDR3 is CASSLTGLAYEQYF. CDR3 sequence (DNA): TGCGCCAGCAGCTTGACAGGACTAGCCTACGAGCAGTACTTC.

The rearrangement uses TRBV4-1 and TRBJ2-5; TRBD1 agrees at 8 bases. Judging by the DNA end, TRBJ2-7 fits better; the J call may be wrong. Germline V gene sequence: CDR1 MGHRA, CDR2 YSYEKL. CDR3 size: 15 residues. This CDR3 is CASSQGDRRTYEQYF. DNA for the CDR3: TGCGCCAGCAGCCAAGGGGACAGGAGAACCTACGAGCAGTACTTC.

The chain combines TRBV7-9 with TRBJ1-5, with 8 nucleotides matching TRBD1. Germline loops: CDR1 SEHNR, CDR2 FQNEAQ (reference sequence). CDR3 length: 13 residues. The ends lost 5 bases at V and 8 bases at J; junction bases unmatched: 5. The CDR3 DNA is TGTGCCAGCAGCGTAGACAGGGGTGAGCCCCAGCATTTT. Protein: CASSVDRGEPQHF.